The subject of this entry is one T cell receptor (beta chain). Its cognate antigen is unknown. The CDR3 sequence is 16 residues long. The V gene's germline CDR1 is SNHLY and CDR2 FYNNEI. Trimming left V 0 bases short and J 7 bases short, with 16 bases between. Vbeta (60) and Jbeta (13) primers were used in the PCR. Sequencing used immunoSEQ multiplex PCR; TCRdb keeps in-frame clones, though not all of them. The table has 150,000 to 200,000 clones, around 65% seen once. The data were taken from a study of cytomegalovirus exposure and HLA in healthy donors. Study-level points and caveats: Immune exposure was documented only through CMV serostatus.

The V call is TRBV2, the J call TRBJ2-1; no firm D call. The sequencing input was PBMCs. This receptor was taken from a woman in her forties in good health and CMV-seropositive. CDR3 nucleotide sequence: TGTGCCAGCAGTGAAGCAGGTCGGTACAGTCGAAATGAGCAGTTCTTC. Its protein product is CASSEAGRYSRNEQFF.